The sequence of this TCR beta chain was determined in a study of blood T cell repertoires in COVID-19 (dated by TCRdb to about 2020). Regarding the complete study: The collaborator samples originated in the United States, Italy and Spain and spanned the acute and convalescent phases of COVID-19. The samples were drawn from two sources: the first 160 participants of the ongoing ImmuneRACE study, and 1,000 to 1,500 subjects contributed by 6 global collaborators. Sample metadata almost always included a de-identified subject ID, COVID-19 status, age in years and sex. The dataset comprised deeply sampled blood TCRbeta repertoires from subjects exposed to, actively infected with, or recovered from COVID-19. The prospective study material was composed of cDNA or gDNA derived from T cells, B-cell-depleted T cells, or PBMCs. The repertoires were made available in a free public database intended to serve as a resource for research on the immune response to SARS-CoV-2. Where HLA class I and class II types were available, the types were taken from metadata supplied by the sample provider, not from assay-based typing.

The germline V gene supplies CDR1 MDHEN and CDR2 SYDVKM. V is trimmed back by 3 bases and J by 1 base, and the junction contains 5 bases that no gene match accounts for. The cysteine opens and the phenylalanine closes a CDR3 of 15 amino acids. This entry keeps only the CDR3 DNA: 45 bases, framed from base 1. The collaborating institutions used their own protocols to collect whole blood in K2EDTA tubes. For TCRbeta analysis, collaborator samples were shipped as frozen whole blood, as isolated PBMCs, or as DNA extracted from either sample type. Regarding this clone: The specificity of this receptor is unknown. Per-nucleotide qualities are absent, and no much larger clonotype sits a single base away.

The immunoSEQ Assay, a bias-controlled multiplex PCR, was used to amplify TCRbeta CDR3 regions from genomic DNA. From the authors' description of their analysis: The number of nucleated cells in each sample was estimated by amplification of reference gene primers within the assay. Sequence reads were collapsed and filtered to measure the absolute abundance of every unique TCRbeta CDR3 rearrangement. For each sample, productive Simpson clonality was calculated as the square root of Simpson's diversity index over productive rearrangements. This immuneACCESS table, as held by TCRdb, lists in-frame sequences with V and J called but not all clones. Of the missing ones, under half trace to an unresolved V gene in checked studies; the others have no known cause. V and J calls and clone size are copied from that table; D and trimming were computed from the DNA. The sample includes under 55,000 clones, with about 88% observed a single time. About 4.7% of the sample lies in the top ten.

The investigation overall reported the following: The amount of clinical and demographic metadata varied by source and participant and was provided uncurated.

The source is a man aged 35-49 years with active COVID-19. The sample was peripheral blood. Recombination joined TRBV28 with TRBJ1-1, with 7 central nucleotides matching TRBD1. In nucleotides, the sequence is TGTGCCAGCAGTTTTCCAAGGGGGCGGAACACTGAAGCTTTCTTT. Its coded protein is CASSFPRGRNTEAFF. The reference TRBV28 and TRBJ1-1 proteins fill in what lies around the CDR3, so the full variable domain reads DVKVTQSSRYLVKRTGEKVFLECVQDMDHENMFWYRQDPGLGLRLIYFSYDVKMKEKGDIPEGYSVSREKKERFSLILESASTNQTSMYLCASSFPRGRNTEAFFGQGTRLTVV.